The 27 T cell receptor beta chains reported below all come from one sample, sequenced in a study of T cell repertoires in cytomegalovirus infection (dated by TCRdb to about 2019). Sample treatment or condition, as interpreted from the label and publication: in vitro stimulation with specific CMV peptide epitopes to enrich CMV-specific T cells. TCRdb lists the instrument as Illumina HiSeq 1500. The public reads were quality trimmed at Q25 with fastp and then assembled into clones with MiXCR by TCRdb, keeping productive beta chains. Each CDR3 protein appears once, grouped with its most common genes and DNA. The sample includes around 230,000 distinct CDR3 sequences, with approximately 38% observed a single time. Over 45% of the sample is taken by the ten largest. These receptors lack a known antigen. The sample consisted of CD8+ T cells from cultured PBMCs, taken from culture after CMV antigen stimulation. The receptors come from a human donor in good health (CMV status not recorded). Some clones in this sample may be carry-over from other donors' samples.

The V gene is TRBV4-1, the J gene TRBJ2-7, with D unresolved. The ends were cut back, 1 base at V and 2 bases at J, with 9 bases in the middle. The CDR3 covers 14 residues. In germline, CDR1 is MGHRA, CDR2 YSYEKL. As DNA, the CDR3 is TGCGCCAGCAGCCAAGGTGGCAGGACCTACGAGCAGTACTTC. It is translated as CASSQGGRTYEQYF.

J is TRBJ2-1 and V is TRBV9; D call uncertain. CDR1 is SGDLS and CDR2 is YYNGEE in the germline V gene. The CDR3 loop spans 14 amino acids. Trimming took 0 bases from V and 9 from J, leaving 13 bases between them. The CDR3 DNA is TGTGCCAGCAGCGTAGGGGATCGGGTAGGTGAGCAGTTCTTC. It is translated as CASSVGDRVGEQFF. The full variable domain, rest sourced from reference TRBV9 and TRBJ2-1, is DSGVTQTPKHLITATGQRVTLRCSPRSGDLSVYWYQQSLDQGLQFLIQYYNGEERAKGNILERFSAQQFPDLHSELNLSSLELGDSALYFCASSVGDRVGEQFFGPGTRLTVL.

This clonotype was observed a few times. The V call is TRBV7-8, the J call TRBJ1-3, with D tentatively TRBD1 (6 bases). CDR1 SGHVS and CDR2 FQNEAQ come from the germline V gene. Trimming took 5 bases from V and 3 from J, leaving 11 bases between them. CDR3 length: 14 amino acids. This CDR3 is CASSQRGSGNTIYF. In DNA, the CDR3 is TGTGCCAGCAGCCAAAGGGGGAGTGGAAACACCATATATTTT.

Only a few counts were recorded for this clonotype. V usage is TRBV27 and J usage is TRBJ1-1; tentative D call: TRBD1 (5 bases). With 5 bases removed from V and 4 bases from J, the gap between germline ends came to 14 bases. The CDR3 is 14 amino acids. CDR1 MNHEY and CDR2 SMNVEV come from the germline V gene (reference sequence). CDR3 sequence: CASSPRGVSTEAFF. For the CDR3, the DNA is TGTGCCAGCAGTCCCAGAGGGGTTAGCACTGAAGCTTTCTTT.

This clonotype turned up a few times. The chain couples TRBV4-1 to TRBJ2-1; 8 bases agree with TRBD2. The CDR3 covers 17 residues. V lost 3 bases to trimming and J lost 4 bases; unmatched junction nucleotides: 11. The V gene's germline CDR1 is MGHRA and CDR2 YSYEKL. CDR3 amino acids: CASSQSLAGPAYNEQFF. The CDR3 region has the DNA TGCGCCAGCAGCCAGTCCTTAGCGGGGCCCGCTTACAATGAGCAGTTCTTC.

In this sample, this clonotype turned up a few times. V gene TRBV11-2 combines with J gene TRBJ2-1; D possibly corresponds to TRBD2 (6 bases). The CDR3 contains 13 residues. With 10 bases removed from V and 1 base from J, the gap between germline ends came to 11 bases. Germline assignment: CDR1 SGHAT and CDR2 FQNNGV. The CDR3 DNA reads TGTGCCACCGGGACTTTGTCCTACAATGAGCAGTTCTTC. Translated, it gives CATGTLSYNEQFF.

This clonotype came up many times. V is TRBV29-1 and J is TRBJ2-2, with a weak D call TRBD2 (6 bases). Germline V lookup: CDR1 SQVTM, CDR2 ANQGSEA. The V and J ends lost 4 bases and 5 bases respectively, with 11 bases between them. The CDR3 sequence is 13 residues long. CDR3 in amino acids: CSVVGRGTGELFF. The CDR3 region has the DNA TGCAGCGTTGTCGGGAGAGGGACCGGGGAGCTGTTTTTT.

With regard to this clonotype: At one of its ends the junction is not consistent with the germline gene, which may arise from a read error. V gene TRBV7-7 combines with J gene TRBJ1-2, with D possibly being TRBD1 (5 bases). The germline V gene has CDR1 SSHAT and CDR2 FNYEAQ (reference sequence). This CDR3 is 20 amino acids long. The CDR3 DNA reads as TGTGCTAGCAGCTTATCGCCCCAGGGTCGGACCCTATGGCCTCCCTATGGCTACACCTTC. Protein: CASSLSPQGRTLWPPYGYTF.

The chain links TRBV5-6 to TRBJ1-1; D perhaps matches TRBD1 (6 bases). This CDR3 comprises 16 residues. In germline, CDR1 is SGHDT, CDR2 YYEEEE. Trimming stripped 4 bases from V and 6 bases from J, with 22 bases between. For the CDR3, the DNA is TGTGCCAGCAGCCCCGTTTCCGGTCAGGGGCCAGCTGAAGCTTTCTTT. It translates to CASSPVSGQGPAEAFF.

In this sample, this clonotype turned up many times. The chain joins TRBV7-2 to TRBJ2-1, with TRBD2 identical over 9 bases. The CDR3 extends over 16 amino acids. CDR1 SGHTA and CDR2 FQGNSA come from the germline V gene. V was pared by 1 base and J by 2 bases, with 3 bases of the junction left unmatched. The CDR3 DNA reads TGTGCCAGCAGCTTAGGACTAGCGGCGACCTACAATGAGCAGTTCTTC. Its protein product is CASSLGLAATYNEQFF.

The genes are TRBV27 and TRBJ1-2; TRBD1 aligns across 10 bases. The CDR3 is 16 amino acids. Germline CDR1 and CDR2: MNHEY and SMNVEV (reference sequence). V gave up 5 bases and J gave up 0 bases; unmatched junction bases: 6. The CDR3 loop is CASSPRTGGTNYGYTF. The CDR3 bases are TGTGCCAGCAGTCCGCGGACAGGGGGAACTAACTATGGCTACACCTTC.

The rearrangement joins TRBV15 to TRBJ2-3; D is unclear. Germline values: CDR1 LNHNV, CDR2 YYDKDF (reference sequence). With 0 bases removed from V and 0 bases from J, the gap between germline ends came to 4 bases. CDR3 length: 14 amino acids. The CDR3 coding sequence is TGTGCCACCAGCAGAGAAGGGAGCACAGATACGCAGTATTTT. Protein product: CATSREGSTDTQYF.

The J gene is TRBJ2-5, the V gene TRBV9; 10 bases fit TRBD1. Trimming cost V 3 bases and J 4 bases; bases outside gene matches: 6. Looked up from germline, CDR1 is SGDLS and CDR2 is YYNGEE. CDR3 length: 15 residues. The CDR3 bases are TGTGCCAGCAGCGGCAAGACAGGGGGCGGAGAGACCCAGTACTTC. This sequence encodes CASSGKTGGGETQYF.

V is TRBV29-1 and J is TRBJ1-2; no clear D. The V gene's germline CDR1 is SQVTM and CDR2 ANQGSEA. V lost 0 bases and J lost 8, with 7 bases in between. The CDR3 contains 11 residues. This chain's CDR3 is CSVEEAIGYTF. The CDR3 coding sequence is TGCAGCGTTGAAGAGGCAATAGGCTACACCTTC.

This chain joins TRBV29-1 and TRBJ2-2; a possible D gene is TRBD1 (6 bases). V lost 5 bases and J 6 bases, leaving 10 bases between the germline ends. Germline CDR1 reads SQVTM; CDR2 reads ANQGSEA. The CDR3 has 12 residues. CDR3: CSVLGGSGELFF. In DNA form, the CDR3 reads TGCAGCGTTCTAGGGGGTTCCGGGGAGCTGTTTTTT.

The gene calls are TRBV25-1 and TRBJ1-1, with D maybe TRBD1 (6 bases). Germline assignment: CDR1 MGHDK and CDR2 SYGVNS. CDR3 length equals 16 residues. V dropped 7 bases and J dropped 6 bases, with 24 bases sitting between them. CDR3 loop: CASKGGSGGAGPEAFF. The CDR3 nucleotides read TGTGCCAGCAAGGGGGGTTCGGGGGGCGCTGGCCCTGAAGCTTTCTTT.

The chain recombines TRBV13 with TRBJ1-2; no firm D call. The germline V and J ends were trimmed by 1 base and 2 bases, with 8 bases remaining between them. CDR1 and CDR2 from the germline V gene are PRHDT and FYEKMQ (reference sequence). The CDR3 length is 14 residues. The chain's CDR3 is CASSLEAGNYGYTF. Written as DNA, the CDR3 is TGTGCCAGCAGCTTAGAGGCGGGGAACTATGGCTACACCTTC.

This clonotype was counted at least ten times. The rearrangement joins TRBV7-2 to TRBJ2-1, with 10 bases identical to TRBD2. The ends lost 0 bases at V and 4 bases at J; junction bases unmatched: 3. This CDR3 comprises 16 residues. Germline V gene data show CDR1 as SGHTA and CDR2 as FQGNSA. Written as DNA, the CDR3 is TGTGCCAGCAGCTTAGCTAGCGGGAGGACGTACAATGAGCAGTTCTTC. This encodes CASSLASGRTYNEQFF. The whole variable domain, remainder taken from reference TRBV7-2 and TRBJ2-1, is GAGVSQSPSNKVTEKGKDVELRCDPISGHTALYWYRQSLGQGLEFLIYFQGNSAPDKSGLPSDRFSAERTGGSVSTLTIQRTQQEDSAVYLCASSLASGRTYNEQFFGPGTRLTVL.

The CDR3 DNA reads TGTGCCAGCAGCTTTTGGGACCCCGACGAAGAAACTGAAGCTTTCTTT. Amino acids: CASSFWDPDEETEAFF. The chain uses TRBV11-2 and TRBJ1-1, with D possibly matching TRBD1 (5 bases). The CDR3 is 16 amino acids. V was cut by 3 bases and J by 5 bases, with 19 bases left in between. Germline V gene sequence: CDR1 SGHAT, CDR2 FQNNGV.

This chain joins TRBV27 and TRBJ2-7; D gene unclear. Germline V gives CDR1 MNHEY, CDR2 SMNVEV (reference sequence). Trimming took off 2 bases at V and 0 bases at J, with 8 bases between the two ends. This CDR3 is 14 amino acids long. For the CDR3, the DNA is TGTGCCAGCAGTTTAGGGCCAGCCTCCTACGAGCAGTACTTC. Translated: CASSLGPASYEQYF.

The rearrangement uses TRBV20-1 and TRBJ2-7; TRBD2 agrees at 7 bases. V dropped 6 bases and J dropped 0; count of bases not matched to a gene: 5. Germline loops: CDR1 DFQATT, CDR2 SNEGSKA (reference sequence). The CDR3 covers 13 residues. Written as DNA, the CDR3 is TGCAGTGCCCCGACTAGCCTCTCCTACGAGCAGTACTTC. Protein: CSAPTSLSYEQYF.

The chain recombines TRBV11-1 with TRBJ1-1; D gene uncertain. The CDR3 totals 14 residues. Trimming took off 1 base at V and 3 bases at J, with 9 bases between the two ends. Germline CDR1 reads SGHAT; CDR2 reads FQDESV (reference sequence). The CDR3 sequence is CASSLESADTEAFF. As DNA, the CDR3 is TGTGCCAGCAGCTTAGAGTCGGCCGACACTGAAGCTTTCTTT.

The chain is built from TRBV7-3 and TRBJ2-2; D unclear. This CDR3 is built from 11 residues. CDR1 SGHTA and CDR2 FQGTGA come from the germline V gene. Trimming left V 5 bases short and J 7 bases short, with 5 bases between. In DNA, the CDR3 is TGTGCCAGCAGCCAGGACGGGGAGCTGTTTTTT. It translates to CASSQDGELFF.

This clonotype appeared a few times. The chain uses TRBV7-8 and TRBJ2-1; D gene uncertain. Germline values: CDR1 SGHVS, CDR2 FQNEAQ. The CDR3 covers 11 residues. V lost 3 bases, J lost 8 bases, and 5 bases lay in between. CDR3 sequence: CASSFGYEQFF. The CDR3 DNA reads as TGTGCCAGCAGCTTTGGGTATGAGCAGTTCTTC.

The chain has TRBV2 and TRBJ2-1; 9 bases align to TRBD2. The V gene's germline CDR1 is SNHLY and CDR2 FYNNEI. J was trimmed by 3 bases and V by 8 bases; bases with no gene match: 8. The CDR3 spans 15 residues. The CDR3 coding sequence is TGTGCCAGCCCTGGGGGTAGCGGGGGCTACAATGAGCAGTTCTTC. Its translation: CASPGGSGGYNEQFF.

The J gene is TRBJ2-2, the V gene TRBV7-9; the D is unclear. The CDR3 has 11 amino acids. The V end lost 5 bases, the J end lost 6 bases, and 4 bases lay between the germline ends. Looked up from germline, CDR1 is SEHNR and CDR2 is FQNEAQ (reference sequence). CDR3 residues: CASSQSGELFF. The DNA of the CDR3 is TGTGCCAGCAGCCAGTCCGGGGAGCTGTTTTTT.

This clonotype was seen only a few times. The V and J genes are TRBV7-8 and TRBJ2-3, with 7 bases identical to TRBD2. The J segment lost 2 bases and the V segment lost 5 bases, leaving 10 bases of the junction unmatched. The CDR3 contains 16 residues. CDR1 is SGHVS and CDR2 is FQNEAQ in the germline V gene. As DNA, the CDR3 is TGTGCCAGCAGCCCCCCCCATCAGCGGGACACAGATACGCAGTATTTT. This gives the protein CASSPPHQRDTDTQYF.